These T cell receptor beta chains were read from a single sample in a study of cytomegalovirus exposure and HLA in healthy donors. Sequencing used immunoSEQ multiplex PCR; TCRdb keeps in-frame clones, though not all of them. The sample records about 210,000 clones, over 75% being singletons. Sequencing used PBMCs. Receptor source: a male donor in good health and CMV-seronegative. Each CDR3 is given without its conserved first and last residue.

>TRBJ1-1|TRBV18
ASSPLGGRNTEAF
>TRBJ2-1|TRBV4-3
ASSQGTSGSYNEQF
>TRBJ1-5|TRBV6-5
ASSLKGASNQPQH
>TRBJ2-1|TRBV30
AWTTLDEQF
>TRBJ2-7|TRBV7-9
SSSSVGQVSYEQY
>TRBJ2-7|TRBV5-8
ASSSGLGYEQY
>TRBJ1-6|TRBV5-5
ASSYVNSPLH
>NA|TRBV27
ASSYSSGVPHEQY
>TRBJ2-7|TRBV7-9
ASSLLAGPSYEQY
>TRBJ2-5|TRBV27
ASRGLALETQY
>TRBJ1-1|TRBV28
ASLHGFNTEAF
>TRBJ1-1|TRBV7-6
ASSLALIETEAF
>TRBJ2-5|TRBV9
ASSAPLAGGRVETQY
>TRBJ1-1|TRBV28
ASIVRGRDTEAF
>TRBJ2-7|TRBV5-6
ASSLTGPHEQY
>TRBJ1-5|TRBV27
ASSLSTGQSNQPQH
>TRBJ1-1|TRBV5-1
ASSTDGGGEAF
>TRBJ1-5|TRBV6-1
ASSEFRQGDQPQH
>TRBJ2-1|TRBV28
ASSSVFGLAIYEQF
>TRBJ2-7|TRBV9
ASSVGGEGYEQY
>TRBJ1-1|TRBV2
ASPDNMNTEAF
>TRBJ2-3|TRBV5-1
ASSWDTTREDTQY
>TRBJ2-1|TRBV11-1
ASSYRVVSYNEQF
>TRBJ2-3|TRBV2
ASISPRRGTDTQY
>TRBJ2-3|TRBV7-3
ASSLKGGGTSTDTQY
>TRBJ1-2|TRBV4-2
ASSQDRTVNYGYT
>TRBJ1-6|TRBV11-2
ASSRDYNSPLH
>TRBJ2-7|TRBV11-2
ASSLVWQASYEQY
>TRBJ2-1|TRBV9
ASSAPGTGGNEQF
>TRBJ2-1|TRBV5-4
ASSIGTSGGSDEQF
>TRBJ2-3|TRBV19
ASSWAGAPDTQY
>TRBJ1-1|TRBV29-1
SVGLGALGTEAF
>TRBJ2-5|TRBV14
ASSLPGTSEGETQY
>TRBJ2-6|TRBV19
ASTRRRSGIGSEANVLT
>TRBJ1-2|TRBV27
ASSDRGIPFYGYT
>TRBJ2-3|TRBV5-4
ASSLERGRDTQY
>TRBJ2-3|TRBV7-9
ASSSTGGLTDTQY
>TRBJ2-3|TRBV9
ASSVVGGATEDTQY
>TRBJ2-3|TRBV7-6
ASSLAGTSGRTDTQY
>TRBJ2-3|TRBV29-1
SVVGGDTQY
>TRBJ1-2|TRBV5-1
ASSLGLSSYGYT
>TRBJ2-5|TRBV7-6
ASCQDRYQETQY
>TRBJ2-1|TRBV7-2
ASSLISGRTWSYNEQF
>TRBJ2-1|TRBV18
ASSPDILAGGLGYNEQF
>TRBJ1-4|TRBV5-5
ASSLSFLQGQGNEKLF
>TRBJ1-4|TRBV6-5
ASSYKKGFSEKLF
>TRBJ2-7|TRBV5-4
ASSFRGAYEQY
>TRBJ2-1|TRBV21-1
ASSKKSASGRADWQF
>TRBJ2-5|TRBV10-3
AISVASGEETQY
>TRBJ2-1|TRBV25-1
ASSEYVGPRENNEQF
>TRBJ2-3|TRBV7-2
ASSTRQSTDTQY
>TRBJ1-5|TRBV5-6
ASSLLNQPQH
>TRBJ1-1|TRBV2
ASTEGGSVTEAF
>TRBJ2-5|TRBV5-1
ASSWDREETQY
>TRBJ2-2|TRBV4-1
ASSRITGTSGNTGELF